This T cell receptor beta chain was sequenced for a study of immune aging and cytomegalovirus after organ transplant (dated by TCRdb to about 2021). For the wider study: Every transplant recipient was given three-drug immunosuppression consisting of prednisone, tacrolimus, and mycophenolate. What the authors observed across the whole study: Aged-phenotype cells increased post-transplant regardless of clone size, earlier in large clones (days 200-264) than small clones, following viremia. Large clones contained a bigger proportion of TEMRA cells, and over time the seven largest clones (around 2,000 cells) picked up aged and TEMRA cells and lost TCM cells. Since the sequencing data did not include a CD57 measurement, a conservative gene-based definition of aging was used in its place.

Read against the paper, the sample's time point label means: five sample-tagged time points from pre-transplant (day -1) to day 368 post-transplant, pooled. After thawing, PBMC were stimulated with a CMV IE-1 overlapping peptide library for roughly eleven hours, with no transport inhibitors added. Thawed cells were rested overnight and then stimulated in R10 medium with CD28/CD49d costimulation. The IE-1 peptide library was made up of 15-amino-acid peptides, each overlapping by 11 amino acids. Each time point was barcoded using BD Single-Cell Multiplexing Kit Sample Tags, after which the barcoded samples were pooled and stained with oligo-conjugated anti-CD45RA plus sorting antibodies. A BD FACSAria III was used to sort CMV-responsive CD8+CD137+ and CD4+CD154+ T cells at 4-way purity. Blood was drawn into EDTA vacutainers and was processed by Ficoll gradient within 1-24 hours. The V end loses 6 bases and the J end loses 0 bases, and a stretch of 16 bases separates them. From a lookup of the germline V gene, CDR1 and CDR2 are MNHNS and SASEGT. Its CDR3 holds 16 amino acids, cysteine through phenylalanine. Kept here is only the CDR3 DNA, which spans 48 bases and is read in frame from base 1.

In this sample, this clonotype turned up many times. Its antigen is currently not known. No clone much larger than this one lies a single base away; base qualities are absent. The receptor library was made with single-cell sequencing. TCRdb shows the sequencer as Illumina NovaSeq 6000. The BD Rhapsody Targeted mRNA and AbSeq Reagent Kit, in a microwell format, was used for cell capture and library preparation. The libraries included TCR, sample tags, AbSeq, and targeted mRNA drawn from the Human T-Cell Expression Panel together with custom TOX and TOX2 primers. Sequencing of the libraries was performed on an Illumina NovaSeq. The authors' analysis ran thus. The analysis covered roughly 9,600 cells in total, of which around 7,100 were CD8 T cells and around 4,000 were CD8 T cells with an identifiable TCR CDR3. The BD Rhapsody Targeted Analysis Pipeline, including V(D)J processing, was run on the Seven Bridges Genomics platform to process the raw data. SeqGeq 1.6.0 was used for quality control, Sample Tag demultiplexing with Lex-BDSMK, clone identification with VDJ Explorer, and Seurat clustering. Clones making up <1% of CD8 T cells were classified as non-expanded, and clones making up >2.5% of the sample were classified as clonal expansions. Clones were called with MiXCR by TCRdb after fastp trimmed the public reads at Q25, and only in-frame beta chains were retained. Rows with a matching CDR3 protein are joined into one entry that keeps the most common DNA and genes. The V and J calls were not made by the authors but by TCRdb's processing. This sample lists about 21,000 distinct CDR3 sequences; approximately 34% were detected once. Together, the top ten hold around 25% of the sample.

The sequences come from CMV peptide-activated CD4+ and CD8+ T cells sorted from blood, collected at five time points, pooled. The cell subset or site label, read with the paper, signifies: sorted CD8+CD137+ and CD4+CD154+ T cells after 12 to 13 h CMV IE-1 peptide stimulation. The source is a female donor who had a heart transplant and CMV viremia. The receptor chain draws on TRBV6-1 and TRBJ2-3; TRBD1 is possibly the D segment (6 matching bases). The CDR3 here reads CASSVFGTTSTDTQYF. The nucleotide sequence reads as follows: TGTGCCAGCAGCGTTTTTGGGACAACTAGCACAGATACGCAGTATTTT.